This T cell receptor (beta chain) was documented in a study of patients and donors after allogeneic stem cell transplantation. This CDR3 region has 17 residues. Germline loops: CDR1 SGHRS, CDR2 YFSETQ. With V trimmed by 0 bases and J by 4 bases, 10 bases remained unmatched. TCRdb called the RT-PCR reads again in MiXCR, with one record for every CDR3 protein. The sample lists 800,000 to 1,000,000 distinct CDR3 sequences, roughly 18% occurring once. This clonotype originated in a human donor who was either an allogeneic HSCT recipient or a stem cell or donor lymphocyte infusion donor (not recorded which). It is not recorded whose cells these are; they may come from a transplant donor. Material for sequencing was blood, either unsorted or a sorted T cell fraction (not recorded which). The chain uses TRBV5-1 and TRBJ2-1, with 7 bases fitting TRBD2. The CDR3 coding sequence is TGCGCCAGCAGCTTGGATGCGGGAGCCCTGGGTTACAATGAGCAGTTCTTC. Protein: CASSLDAGALGYNEQFF.